What follows are 10 T cell receptor beta chains derived from one specimen sequenced in a study of response to subunit inactivated influenza vaccine (dated by TCRdb to between 2017 and 2018). The method behind the library was RT-PCR. Sequencing relied on an Illumina HiSeq 2500. TCRdb redid the processing of the public reads, applying fastp at Q25 and MiXCR, and retained in-frame beta chains. Every entry covers one CDR3 protein and lists the most common genes and DNA from its rows. For this sample there are about 780,000 distinct CDR3 sequences; about 18% appear just once. Together, the top ten hold 11% of the sample. Sequenced here: PBMCs from blood, sampled roughly 5 days after vaccination. The receptors stem from a man in his fifties or sixties who received an inactivated influenza vaccine. Donor details come from another sample of the same person, matched by shared clones.

The gene calls are TRBV20-1 and TRBJ2-7; 10 nucleotides match TRBD2. There are 14 residues in the CDR3. Germline V CDR1 and CDR2: DFQATT, SNEGSKA (reference sequence). J lost 6 bases, V lost 4 bases, and 9 bases had no gene match. This CDR3 reads CSATLTSGAREQYF. In nucleotides, the CDR3 is TGCAGTGCTACCCTAACTAGCGGGGCCCGCGAGCAGTACTTC.

This clonotype was seen a few times. This rearrangement joins TRBV12-3 or TRBV12-4 to TRBJ2-1, with no clear D. Trimming stripped 7 bases from V and 6 bases from J, with 7 bases between. This CDR3 comprises 11 residues. The chain's CDR3 is CASTKTNEQFF. The DNA of the CDR3 is TGTGCCAGCACAAAAACCAATGAGCAGTTCTTC.

The table lists this clonotype with a few counts. The gene calls are TRBV12-3 or TRBV12-4 and TRBJ2-2; 7 nucleotides agree with TRBD2. This CDR3 comprises 14 residues. J lost 6 bases, V lost 3 bases, and 4 bases had no gene match. The CDR3 DNA is TGTGCCAGCAGTTTTTATGGGGGGGCCGGGGAGCTGTTTTTT. Translated: CASSFYGGAGELFF.

The genes are TRBV7-9 and TRBJ2-7; 9 bases fit TRBD2. Germline CDR1 is SEHNR and CDR2 is FQNEAQ (reference sequence). There are 15 residues in the CDR3. The V segment lost 5 bases and the J segment 4 bases; nucleotides outside the gene matches: 9. The CDR3 loop reads CASSPNSGRRYEQYF. DNA for the CDR3: TGTGCCAGCAGCCCTAATAGCGGGAGAAGGTACGAGCAGTACTTC.

This sequence joins TRBV20-1 and TRBJ2-7; no firm D call. The CDR3 has 14 amino acids. Trimming stripped 0 bases from V and 2 bases from J, with 11 bases between. CDR1 and CDR2 from the germline V gene are DFQATT and SNEGSKA (reference sequence). The CDR3 protein is CSARDILAAYEQYF. In DNA, the CDR3 is TGCAGTGCTAGAGATATACTTGCAGCCTACGAGCAGTACTTC.

This clonotype occurred a few times. The gene calls are TRBV5-1 and TRBJ2-7; 8 bases match TRBD1. This CDR3 has 17 residues. CDR1 is SGHRS, CDR2 YFSETQ, per germline. The junction had 14 bases not matched to a gene; V was cut back by 1 base and J by 5 bases. The CDR3 is CASSLRSGTGVTNEQYF. The CDR3 DNA reads as TGCGCCAGCAGCTTGAGGTCTGGGACAGGTGTTACCAACGAGCAGTACTTC.

The V and J genes are TRBV15 and TRBJ2-1; TRBD1 matches at 9 bases. CDR3 length equals 17 residues. The J segment lost 7 bases and the V segment lost 0 bases, leaving 10 bases of the junction unmatched. In germline, CDR1 is LNHNV, CDR2 YYDKDF (reference sequence). The CDR3 loop reads CATSREGGTGTWNEQFF. CDR3 nucleotide sequence: TGTGCCACCAGCAGAGAAGGCGGGACAGGGACGTGGAATGAGCAGTTCTTC.

This sequence joins TRBV7-2 and TRBJ2-3, with D maybe TRBD2 (5 bases). In germline, CDR1 is SGHTA, CDR2 FQGNSA. V was pared by 1 base and J by 8 bases, with 13 bases between. The CDR3 has 14 residues. DNA for the CDR3: TGTGCCAGCAGCTTAGTTCGGGGTTCGGCTACGCAGTATTTT. It is translated as CASSLVRGSATQYF.

V usage is TRBV10-3 and J usage is TRBJ2-1, with TRBD2 matching 7 bases. Trimming at V came to 10 bases and at J to 3 bases, leaving 9 bases not matched to a gene. CDR1 and CDR2 from the germline V gene are ENHRY and SYGVKD. The CDR3 loop spans 14 amino acids. The CDR3 DNA is TGTGCCAGTTCCAGCGGGATTGACTACAATGAGCAGTTCTTC. Amino acids: CASSSGIDYNEQFF.

The V and J genes are TRBV5-6 and TRBJ2-1; 10 positions agree with TRBD2. The CDR3 is 16 amino acids. Germline V gene sequence: CDR1 SGHDT, CDR2 YYEEEE. The ends lost 0 bases at V and 4 bases at J; junction bases unmatched: 4. CDR3 nucleotide sequence: TGTGCCAGCAGCTTGGGAAGCGGGAGGGTTTACAATGAGCAGTTCTTC. As protein: CASSLGSGRVYNEQFF.